These 21 T cell receptor beta chains were all obtained from the same sample, sequenced in a study of post-analysis software for immune sequencing data. These TCRs are of unknown antigen specificity. Regarding the study as a whole: Patients had higher frequencies than controls of about five TRBV segments, including TRBV5-6, TRBV5-1 and TRBV20-1.

The library was made from cDNA and included unique molecular identifiers. TCRdb used MiXCR to reprocess the PCR reads, holding one entry per CDR3 protein. The sample lists under 650,000 distinct CDR3 sequences; roughly two fifths were seen once. The sequenced sample consisted of blood. The receptors originated from a girl between 5 and 17 years old with multiple sclerosis.

This clonotype was found a few times. This rearrangement joins TRBV7-2 to TRBJ2-5; no clear D. Germline V CDR1 and CDR2: SGHTA, FQGNSA. Deletions cut 5 bases from V and 1 base from J, with 11 bases between. CDR3 length: 14 amino acids. The CDR3 reads CASSPRAVQETQYF. DNA of the CDR3: TGTGCCAGCAGCCCGCGAGCAGTCCAAGAGACCCAGTACTTC.

The gene calls are TRBV20-1 and TRBJ2-5, with TRBD2 matching 12 bases. CDR1 is DFQATT and CDR2 is SNEGSKA in the germline V gene (reference sequence). V lost 3 bases to trimming and J lost 4 bases; unmatched junction nucleotides: 6. This CDR3 region has 15 residues. The CDR3 DNA reads as TGCAGTGCTAGGAGCGGACTAGCGGGAACAGAGACCCAGTACTTC. Translating it yields CSARSGLAGTETQYF.

The chain uses TRBV20-1 and TRBJ2-1, with D unresolved. Germline assignment: CDR1 DFQATT and CDR2 SNEGSKA (reference sequence). CDR3 length: 14 amino acids. The V gene lost 6 bases and the J gene lost 1 base, with 13 bases spanning the gap. CDR3 residues: CSAPSLKSYNEQFF. For the CDR3, the DNA is TGCAGTGCGCCCTCGCTGAAATCCTACAATGAGCAGTTCTTC.

This clonotype was seen only once. The chain uses TRBV10-3 and TRBJ1-2, with D uncertain. The CDR3 consists of 13 residues. CDR1 and CDR2 from the germline V gene are ENHRY and SYGVKD. The V and J ends lost 5 bases and 9 bases respectively, with 16 bases between them. Here the CDR3 DNA reads TGTGCCATCAGTAGGGCGGTGGAAGAGAGCTACACCTTC. It specifies CAISRAVEESYTF.

J is TRBJ2-4 and V is TRBV7-9; 7 bases are shared with TRBD2. This CDR3 comprises 15 residues. Trimming removed 5 bases from V and 2 bases from J; junction bases left unmatched: 6. CDR1 is SEHNR, CDR2 FQNEAQ, per germline (reference sequence). The CDR3 DNA reads as TGTGCCAGCAGCCGTTCGCGGGAGACCAAAAACATTCAGTACTTC. It codes for CASSRSRETKNIQYF.

Concerning this clonotype: The junction differs from germline at one of its ends, possibly a read error. The chain uses TRBV5-1 and TRBJ2-5; 10 bases agree with TRBD2. This CDR3 contains 17 residues. Germline assignment: CDR1 SGHRS and CDR2 YFSETQ. This CDR3 reads CTSTQAVAGGLQETQYF. CDR3 DNA: TGCACCAGCACCCAAGCGGTAGCGGGGGGACTTCAAGAGACCCAGTACTTC.

This clonotype was counted only a few times. The chain couples TRBV29-1 to TRBJ2-5; D tentatively fits TRBD1 or TRBD2 (5 bases each). Germline lookup yields CDR1 SQVTM and CDR2 ANQGSEA. There are 12 residues in the CDR3. The V and J ends lost 6 bases and 1 base respectively, with 9 bases between them. The CDR3 nucleotides are TGCAGCGTAGGGGACGGCCAAGAGACCCAGTACTTC. It codes for CSVGDGQETQYF.

The V and J genes are TRBV7-2 and TRBJ2-7; D remains ambiguous. V lost 5 bases and J lost 5, with 19 bases in between. Germline CDR1 reads SGHTA; CDR2 reads FQGNSA. This CDR3 contains 15 residues. CDR3 in DNA: TGTGCCAGCAGCAGCCGACCGGTACTAAAGGACGAGCAGTACTTC. Translated: CASSSRPVLKDEQYF.

The rearrangement uses TRBV20-1 and TRBJ2-5, with D possibly TRBD1 on 5 matching bases. The J call may be incorrect, as the DNA end agrees better with TRBJ2-7. The germline V gene has CDR1 DFQATT and CDR2 SNEGSKA (reference sequence). This CDR3 has 14 amino acids. The CDR3 DNA is TGCAGTGCTCGGACACGACGTGAGTTAGGCGAGCAGTACTTC. Translated, it gives CSARTRRELGEQYF.

The chain has TRBV7-9 and TRBJ2-5; D perhaps matches TRBD1 (6 bases). The germline gives CDR1 SEHNR, CDR2 FQNEAQ (reference sequence). CDR3 length equals 15 residues. V was trimmed by 1 base and J by 2 bases, leaving 11 bases between them. The CDR3 sequence is CASSLGDKGQETQYF. In nucleotides, the CDR3 is TGTGCCAGCAGCTTAGGGGACAAAGGGCAAGAGACCCAGTACTTC. Together with reference TRBV7-9 and TRBJ2-5, the CDR3 gives the full variable domain: DTGVSQNPRHKITKRGQNVTFRCDPISEHNRLYWYRQTLGQGPEFLTYFQNEAQLEKSRLLSDRFSAERPKGSFSTLEIQRTEQGDSAMYLCASSLGDKGQETQYFGPGTRLLVL.

The chain couples TRBV19 to TRBJ2-3; TRBD2 aligns across 11 bases. V dropped 5 bases and J dropped 5; count of bases not matched to a gene: 3. Looked up from germline, CDR1 is LNHDA and CDR2 is SQIVND (reference sequence). The CDR3 runs 14 residues. As DNA, the CDR3 is TGTGCCAGTAGTTCACTAGCGGGAGAAGATACGCAGTATTTT. Its translation is CASSSLAGEDTQYF.

This chain connects TRBV29-1 to TRBJ2-1; possibly TRBD2 for D (6 bases). The germline V gene encodes CDR1 SQVTM and CDR2 ANQGSEA. Trimming removed 4 bases at V and 0 bases at J, with 13 bases between. This CDR3 has 15 residues. The CDR3 here is CSVGGDLHSYNEQFF. The CDR3 bases are TGCAGCGTTGGGGGGGACCTTCACTCCTACAATGAGCAGTTCTTC.

This clonotype showed up just a few times. V and J are TRBV12-3 or TRBV12-4 and TRBJ2-5; D is possibly TRBD1 or TRBD2 (5 bases each). The CDR3 runs to 11 residues. V was cut by 5 bases and J by 11 bases, with 12 bases left in between. CDR3: CASSGGSWQYF. As DNA, the CDR3 is TGTGCCAGCAGTGGGGGTAGTTGGCAGTACTTC.

Note on this clonotype: At one of its ends the junction is not consistent with the germline gene, which may arise from a read error. CDR3 region: CASGEDGYTF. DNA for the CDR3: TGTGCCAGCGGTGAAGATGGCTACACCTTC. The chain has TRBV6-1 and TRBJ1-2; D gene uncertain. Germline V gene sequence: CDR1 MNHNS, CDR2 SASEGT. There are 10 residues in the CDR3.

J is TRBJ2-4 and V is TRBV9; D possibly corresponds to TRBD2 (5 bases). Germline CDR1 is SGDLS and CDR2 is YYNGEE. The CDR3 length is 15 residues. The V end was cut by 0 bases, the J end by 2 bases, with 9 bases between. As DNA, the CDR3 is TGTGCCAGCAGCGTAGGACCCGGGACCAAAAACATTCAGTACTTC. Translating gives CASSVGPGTKNIQYF. The full variable domain, completed using reference TRBV9 and TRBJ2-4, is DSGVTQTPKHLITATGQRVTLRCSPRSGDLSVYWYQQSLDQGLQFLIQYYNGEERAKGNILERFSAQQFPDLHSELNLSSLELGDSALYFCASSVGPGTKNIQYFGAGTRLSVL.

V gene TRBV5-1 combines with J gene TRBJ1-2; tentative D call: TRBD1 (5 bases). V was trimmed by 4 bases and J by 4 bases, leaving 11 bases between them. CDR1 SGHRS and CDR2 YFSETQ come from the germline V gene. There are 13 residues in the CDR3. This CDR3 reads CASSPEGLYGYTF. The CDR3 nucleotides are TGCGCCAGCAGCCCCGAGGGGCTCTATGGCTACACCTTC. Complete variable domain (other parts from reference TRBV5-1 and TRBJ1-2): KAGVTQTPRYLIKTRGQQVTLSCSPISGHRSVSWYQQTPGQGLQFLFEYFSETQRNKGNFPGRFSGRQFSNSRSEMNVSTLELGDSALYLCASSPEGLYGYTFGSGTRLTVV.

There are a few counts of this clonotype. The chain uses TRBV12-3 or TRBV12-4 and TRBJ2-7; D is perhaps TRBD1 (6 bases). Trimming left V 5 bases short and J 3 bases short, with 8 bases between. The CDR3 is made up of 12 amino acids. The CDR3 nucleotides are TGTGCCAGCAGTACAGGGCACTACGAGCAGTACTTC. Amino acid sequence: CASSTGHYEQYF.

The rearrangement links TRBV20-1 to TRBJ2-1; possibly TRBD1 for D (6 bases). This CDR3 is built from 11 residues. Deletions cut 6 bases from V and 5 bases from J, with 8 bases between. Germline CDR1 is DFQATT and CDR2 is SNEGSKA (reference sequence). CDR3 sequence reads: CSAGANNEQFF. CDR3 in DNA: TGCAGTGCGGGGGCCAACAATGAGCAGTTCTTC.

V usage is TRBV5-1 and J usage is TRBJ2-5, with 9 nucleotides matching TRBD1. The J call is in doubt because the DNA end fits TRBJ2-7 better. The CDR3 loop spans 13 amino acids. In germline, CDR1 is SGHRS, CDR2 YFSETQ. The DNA for the CDR3 is TGCGCCAGCAGCTGGGGGACAGGGACCGAGCAGTACTTC. It is translated as CASSWGTGTEQYF.

The chain links TRBV12-3 or TRBV12-4 to TRBJ2-7; TRBD2 aligns across 10 bases. The CDR3 runs 14 residues. After removal of 3 bases from V and 5 bases from J, the junction contained 4 bases not matched to a gene. This CDR3 reads CASSLASGSNEQYF. CDR3 nucleotide sequence: TGTGCCAGCAGTTTGGCTAGCGGGAGTAACGAGCAGTACTTC.

The gene calls are TRBV20-1 and TRBJ1-2; 7 positions match TRBD1. From germline, CDR1 is DFQATT and CDR2 SNEGSKA (reference sequence). The V and J ends lost 4 bases and 7 bases, in that order; junction bases with no gene match: 6. This CDR3 is built from 12 residues. CDR3 DNA sequence: TGCAGTGCTAAAGACAGGGACGGTGGCTACACCTTC. Protein sequence: CSAKDRDGGYTF.